This T cell receptor (beta chain) was captured by sequencing in a study of cytomegalovirus exposure and HLA in healthy donors. The study's findings and limits: In a later analysis, across HLA loci, associated TCR counts were highest for DRB1, lowest for HLA-C. Later on, a genetic analysis was performed. It linked a missense variant in DCLRE1C with V- and J-gene trimming of TCR beta. Donors belonging to an Asian-associated ancestry cluster reportedly showed fewer N-insertions in productive TCRs than the approximately 690-donor mean, according to what a later analysis found.

About this clone: Its antigen is not identified.

Amplification used 60 Vbeta primers and 13 Jbeta primers. Sequencing was performed with immunoSEQ multiplex PCR; in TCRdb, only in-frame clones are kept and a portion is missing. The sample consists of 200,000 to 250,000 clones, approximately 79% of them appearing once. CDR1 SGHNT and CDR2 YYREEE come from the germline V gene (reference sequence). The CDR3 covers 17 residues. Trimming left V 0 bases short and J 0 bases short, with 14 bases between. This TCR came from a girl aged 2-15 years in good health and CMV-seronegative. This chain links TRBV5-4 with TRBJ2-3; tentatively, D is TRBD2 (6 bases). The sequenced sample consisted of PBMCs. CDR3 nucleotides: TGTGCCAGCAGCTTGGGGGGAGGCCGACCGAGCACAGATACGCAGTATTTT. It codes for CASSLGGGRPSTDTQYF.